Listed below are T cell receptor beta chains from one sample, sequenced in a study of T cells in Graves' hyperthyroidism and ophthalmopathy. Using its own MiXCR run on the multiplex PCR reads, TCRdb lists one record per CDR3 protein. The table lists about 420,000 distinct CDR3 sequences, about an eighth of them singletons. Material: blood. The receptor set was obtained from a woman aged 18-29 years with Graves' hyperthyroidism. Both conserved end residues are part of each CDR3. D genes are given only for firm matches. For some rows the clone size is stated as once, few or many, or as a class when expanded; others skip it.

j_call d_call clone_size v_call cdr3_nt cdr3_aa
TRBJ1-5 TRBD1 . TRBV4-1 TGCGCCAGCAGCCAAGGTACGCAATTCAGGGGGGGCAATCAGCCCCAGCATTTT CASSQGTQFRGGNQPQHF
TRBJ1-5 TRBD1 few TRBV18 TGTGCCAGCTCACCAGGGACAGGGGATAGTCAGCCCCAGCATTTT CASSPGTGDSQPQHF
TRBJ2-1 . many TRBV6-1 TGTGCCAGCAGTGAAGCGCTAGGGAATGAGCAGTTCTTC CASSEALGNEQFF
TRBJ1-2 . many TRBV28 TGTGCCAGCAGTTTTACCGGACAGTATGGCTACACCTTC CASSFTGQYGYTF
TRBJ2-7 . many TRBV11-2 TGTGCCAGCAGCTTAGGGCCGGGGGCGCCGCACGAGCAGTACTTC CASSLGPGAPHEQYF
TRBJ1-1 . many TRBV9 TGTGCCAGCAGCGTAGGCGGGTTTTGGCGGGACACTGAAGCTTTCTTT CASSVGGFWRDTEAFF
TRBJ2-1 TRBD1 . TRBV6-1 TGTGCCAACAGTGACTATAGGACAGGGGCCCCTACCTACAATGAGCAGTTCTTC CANSDYRTGAPTYNEQFF
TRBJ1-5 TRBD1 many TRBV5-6 TGTGCCAGCAGCTTGGTGACAGGGGGCAATCAGCCCCAGCATTTT CASSLVTGGNQPQHF
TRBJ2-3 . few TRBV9 TGTGCCAGCATGGGAAGGGCCACAGATACGCAGTATTTT CASMGRATDTQYF
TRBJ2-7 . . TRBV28 TGTGCCGGAGGGGCATCTATCCCGTACGAGCAGTACTTC CAGGASIPYEQYF
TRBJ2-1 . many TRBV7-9 TGTGCCAGCAGCAAGGGACTTGGGGGGAGCTCCTACAATGAGCAGTTCTTC CASSKGLGGSSYNEQFF
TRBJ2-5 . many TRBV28 TGTGCCAGCAGTTCTCGTCTAGCACGGGGAGGAGAGACCCAGTACTTC CASSSRLARGGETQYF
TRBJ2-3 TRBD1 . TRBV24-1 TGTGCCACCAGTGATTATGGGACAGGGAGCGCAGATACGCAGTATTTT CATSDYGTGSADTQYF
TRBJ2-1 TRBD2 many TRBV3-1 TGTGCCAGCAGCGGACAAACAGGACTAGCTAGGGGCAATGAGCAGTTCTTC CASSGQTGLARGNEQFF
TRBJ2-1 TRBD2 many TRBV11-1 TGTGCCAGCAGCCCGGGACTAGCGGGGCCCAGCTCCTACAATGAGCAGTTCTTC CASSPGLAGPSSYNEQFF
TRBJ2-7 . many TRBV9 TGTGCCAGCAGCGTAGCTGACGGGAGCTCCTACGAGCAGTACTTC CASSVADGSSYEQYF
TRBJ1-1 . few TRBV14 TGTGCCAGCAGCCAAAGAGCGCCCCCGGGACGACTTACTGAAGCTTTCTTT CASSQRAPPGRLTEAFF
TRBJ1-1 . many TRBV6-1 TGTGCCAGCAGTGAAGCGTGGGGGAATGAAGCTTTCTTT CASSEAWGNEAFF
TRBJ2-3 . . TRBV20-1 TGCAGTGCTAGTTCAGTCAGGACAGCAAGAGAAAAGGTCGCAGATACGCAGTATTTT CSASSVRTAREKVADTQYF
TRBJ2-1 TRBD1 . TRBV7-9 TGTGCCAGCAGACGGACAGGGCTTTCCAATGAGCAGTTCTTC CASRRTGLSNEQFF
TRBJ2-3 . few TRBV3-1 TGTGCCAGCAGCCAAGACCCGAGAAGCACAGATACGCAGTATTTT CASSQDPRSTDTQYF
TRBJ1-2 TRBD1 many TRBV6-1 TGTGCCAGCAGTGAAATAGGGGGCATTGGCTACACCTTC CASSEIGGIGYTF
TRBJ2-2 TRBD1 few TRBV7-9 TGTGCCAGCAGGTGGACAGGGACCACCGGGGAGCTGTTTTTT CASRWTGTTGELFF
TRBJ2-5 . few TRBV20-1 TGCAGTGCTAGAAGAACGTTTTCCTCGCAAGAGACCCAGTACTTC CSARRTFSSQETQYF
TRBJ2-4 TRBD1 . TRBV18 TGTGCCAGCTCACCGGCCCGACAGGGGAAAAACATTCAGTACTTC CASSPARQGKNIQYF
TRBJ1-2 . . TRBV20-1 TGCAGTGCTAGCGGCAAGGCCCTAGGTGGCTACACCTTC CSASGKALGGYTF
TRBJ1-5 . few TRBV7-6 TGTGCCAGCAGCTTTTGGGGTCTGAGCGGCAATCAGCCCCAGCACTTT CASSFWGLSGNQPQHF
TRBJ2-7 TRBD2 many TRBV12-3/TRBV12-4 TGTGCCAGCAGTTCTAGGACTAGCGGGTCGAGCTCCTACGAGCAGTACTTC CASSSRTSGSSSYEQYF
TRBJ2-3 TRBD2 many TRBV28 TGTGCCAGCAGTCCTTTACATCATACTAGCGACACAGATACGCAGTATTTT CASSPLHHTSDTDTQYF
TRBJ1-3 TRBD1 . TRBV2 TGTGCCAGCAGTGGGGACAGCAACTCTGGAAACACCATATATTTT CASSGDSNSGNTIYF
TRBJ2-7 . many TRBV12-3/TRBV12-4 TGTGCCAGCAGTACCCCCGGGACGCCATCCTACGAGCAGTACTTC CASSTPGTPSYEQYF
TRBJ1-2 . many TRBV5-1 TGCGCCAGCAGCGGGAACCCGGACGGGCAATATGGCTACACCTTC CASSGNPDGQYGYTF
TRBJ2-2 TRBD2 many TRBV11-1 TGTGCCAGCACCCCTAGCGGGGTGAACACCGGGGAGCTGTTTTTT CASTPSGVNTGELFF
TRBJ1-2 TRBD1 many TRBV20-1 TGCAGTGCACCGGACAGGGGGCCCTTCGGCTACACCTTC CSAPDRGPFGYTF
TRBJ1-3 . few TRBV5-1 TGCGCCAGCAGCTTCGACCACTCTGGAAACACCATATATTTT CASSFDHSGNTIYF